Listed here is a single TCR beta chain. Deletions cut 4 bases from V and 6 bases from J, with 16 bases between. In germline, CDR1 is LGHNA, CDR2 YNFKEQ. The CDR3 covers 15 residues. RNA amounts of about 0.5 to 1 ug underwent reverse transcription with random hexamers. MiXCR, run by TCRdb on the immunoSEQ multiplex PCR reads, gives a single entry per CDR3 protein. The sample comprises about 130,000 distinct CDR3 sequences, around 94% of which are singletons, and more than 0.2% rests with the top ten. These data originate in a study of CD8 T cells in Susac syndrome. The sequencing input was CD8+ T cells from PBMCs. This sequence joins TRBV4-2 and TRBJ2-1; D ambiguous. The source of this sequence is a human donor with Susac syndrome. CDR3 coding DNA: TGTGCCAGCAGCCCGACTCAGGACGGTAGCAATGAGCAGTTCTTC. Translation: CASSPTQDGSNEQFF.